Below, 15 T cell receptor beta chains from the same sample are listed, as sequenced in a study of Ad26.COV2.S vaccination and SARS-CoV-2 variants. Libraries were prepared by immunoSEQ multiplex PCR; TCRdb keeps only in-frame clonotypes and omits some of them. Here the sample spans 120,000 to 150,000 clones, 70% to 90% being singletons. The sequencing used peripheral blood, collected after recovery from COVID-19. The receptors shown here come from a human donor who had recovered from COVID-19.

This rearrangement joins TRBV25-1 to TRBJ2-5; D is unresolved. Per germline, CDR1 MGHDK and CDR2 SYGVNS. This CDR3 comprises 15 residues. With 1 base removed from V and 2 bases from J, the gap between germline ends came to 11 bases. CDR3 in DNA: TGTGCCAGCAGTGAATGGCGTGAATGGCAAGAGACCCAGTACTTC. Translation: CASSEWREWQETQYF.

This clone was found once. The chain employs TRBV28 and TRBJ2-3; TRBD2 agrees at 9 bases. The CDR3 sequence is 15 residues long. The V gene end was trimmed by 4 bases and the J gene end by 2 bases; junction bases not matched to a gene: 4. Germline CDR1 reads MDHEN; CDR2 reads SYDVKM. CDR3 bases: TGTGCCAGCAGTTCGGGCGGGGGGGCCACAGATACGCAGTATTTT. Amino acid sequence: CASSSGGGATDTQYF.

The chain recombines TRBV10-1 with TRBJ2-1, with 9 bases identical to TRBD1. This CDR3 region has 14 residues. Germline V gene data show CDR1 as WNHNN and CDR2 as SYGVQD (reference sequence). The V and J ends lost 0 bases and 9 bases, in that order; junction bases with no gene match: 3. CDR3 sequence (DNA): TGCGCCAGCAGTGAGTCGCAGACAGGGGGTGAGCAGTTCTTC. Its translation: CASSESQTGGEQFF.

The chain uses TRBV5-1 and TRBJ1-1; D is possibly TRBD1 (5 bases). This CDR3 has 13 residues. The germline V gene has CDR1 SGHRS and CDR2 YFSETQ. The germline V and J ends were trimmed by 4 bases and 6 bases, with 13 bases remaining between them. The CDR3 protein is CASSTDSNPEAFF. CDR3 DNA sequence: TGCGCCAGCAGCACTGACAGTAACCCTGAAGCTTTCTTT.

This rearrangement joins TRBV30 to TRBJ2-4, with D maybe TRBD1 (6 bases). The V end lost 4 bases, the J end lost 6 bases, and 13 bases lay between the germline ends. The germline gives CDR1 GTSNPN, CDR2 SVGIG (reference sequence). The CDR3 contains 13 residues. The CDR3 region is CAWTRTDRNIQYF. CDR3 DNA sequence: TGTGCCTGGACCAGGACAGATCGAAACATTCAGTACTTC.

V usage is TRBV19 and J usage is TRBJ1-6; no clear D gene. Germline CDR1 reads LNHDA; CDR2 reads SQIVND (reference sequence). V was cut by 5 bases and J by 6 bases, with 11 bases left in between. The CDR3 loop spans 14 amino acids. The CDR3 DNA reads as TGTGCCAGTAGTTTGGAGGTCGGTAATTCACCCCTCCACTTT. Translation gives CASSLEVGNSPLHF.

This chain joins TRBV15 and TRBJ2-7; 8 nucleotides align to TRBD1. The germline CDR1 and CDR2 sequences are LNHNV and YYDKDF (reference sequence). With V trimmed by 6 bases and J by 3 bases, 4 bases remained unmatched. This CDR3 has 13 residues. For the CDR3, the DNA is TGTGCCACCAGGCGGACAGGGAACTACGAGCAGTACTTC. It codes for CATRRTGNYEQYF. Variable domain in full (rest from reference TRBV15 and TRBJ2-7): DAMVIQNPRYQVTQFGKPVTLSCSQTLNHNVMYWYQQKSSQAPKLLFHYYDKDFNNEADTPDNFQSRRPNTSFCFLDIRSPGLGDTAMYLCATRRTGNYEQYFGPGTRLTVT.

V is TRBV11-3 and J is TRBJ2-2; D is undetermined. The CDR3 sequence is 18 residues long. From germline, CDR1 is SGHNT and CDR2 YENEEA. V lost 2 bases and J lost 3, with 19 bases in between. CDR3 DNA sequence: TGTGCCAGCAGCTTATTCGGATATAGGGAAGAAGACACCGGGGAGCTGTTTTTT. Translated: CASSLFGYREEDTGELFF.

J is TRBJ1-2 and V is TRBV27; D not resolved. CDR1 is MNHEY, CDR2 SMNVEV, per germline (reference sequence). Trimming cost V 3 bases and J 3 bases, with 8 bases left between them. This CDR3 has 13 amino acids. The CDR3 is CASSLGEDYGYTF. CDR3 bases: TGTGCCAGCAGTTTGGGCGAGGACTATGGCTACACCTTC.

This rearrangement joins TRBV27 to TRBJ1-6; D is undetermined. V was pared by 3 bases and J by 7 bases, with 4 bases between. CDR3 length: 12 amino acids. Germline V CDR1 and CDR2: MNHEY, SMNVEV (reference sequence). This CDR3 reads CASSFRNSPLHF. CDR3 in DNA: TGTGCCAGCAGTTTTAGAAATTCACCCCTCCACTTT.

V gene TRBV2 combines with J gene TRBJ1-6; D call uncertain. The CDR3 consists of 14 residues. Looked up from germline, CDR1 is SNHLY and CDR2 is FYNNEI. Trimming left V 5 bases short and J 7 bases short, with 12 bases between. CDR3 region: CASSLNGPNSPLHF. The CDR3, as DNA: TGTGCCAGCAGTTTGAACGGACCAAATTCACCCCTCCACTTT.

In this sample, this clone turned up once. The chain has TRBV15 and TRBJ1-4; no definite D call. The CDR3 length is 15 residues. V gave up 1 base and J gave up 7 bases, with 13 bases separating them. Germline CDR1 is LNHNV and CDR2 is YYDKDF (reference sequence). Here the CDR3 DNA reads TGTGCCACCAGCAGAGTAGGAAGGGATGGTGAAAAACTGTTTTTT. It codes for CATSRVGRDGEKLFF. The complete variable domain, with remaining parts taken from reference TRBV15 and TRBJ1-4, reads DAMVIQNPRYQVTQFGKPVTLSCSQTLNHNVMYWYQQKSSQAPKLLFHYYDKDFNNEADTPDNFQSRRPNTSFCFLDIRSPGLGDTAMYLCATSRVGRDGEKLFFGSGTQLSVL.

The CDR3 DNA reads TGTGCCAGCAGTCCTAGGCGGAGACCGGGAAGGGCTGAAGCTTTCTTT. Residues: CASSPRRRPGRAEAFF. The chain carries TRBV7-8 and TRBJ1-1; D gene uncertain. Trimming cost V 6 bases and J 6 bases, with 23 bases left between them. Per the germline V gene, CDR1 is SGHVS and CDR2 is FQNEAQ. The CDR3 spans 16 residues.

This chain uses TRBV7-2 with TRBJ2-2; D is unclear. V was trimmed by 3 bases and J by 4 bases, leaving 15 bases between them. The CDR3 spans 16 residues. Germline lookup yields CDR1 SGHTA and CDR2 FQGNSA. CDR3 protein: CASSLAWGIGTGELFF. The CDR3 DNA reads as TGTGCCAGCAGCTTGGCGTGGGGAATCGGCACCGGGGAGCTGTTTTTT.

The CDR3 protein is CASSVVGARWYGYTF. The CDR3 nucleotides are TGTGCCAGCAGTGTGGTAGGGGCAAGATGGTATGGCTACACCTTC. The genes are TRBV2 and TRBJ1-2; weak D call: TRBD1 (5 bases). The germline V gene has CDR1 SNHLY and CDR2 FYNNEI. The CDR3 runs 15 residues. The V end was cut by 4 bases, the J end by 5 bases, with 17 bases between.